This T cell receptor beta chain was identified in a study of blood T cell repertoires in COVID-19. Study-level information: There were acute and convalescent COVID-19 samples, and they came from the United States, Italy and Spain. Nucleic acid was either cDNA or gDNA, and it came from T cells, B-cell-depleted T cells, or PBMCs.

Per the study methods: Amplifying reference gene primers gave estimates of nucleated cell counts. The protocol was immunoSEQ multiplex PCR, while the TCRdb copy is restricted to in-frame clones and leaves out a portion. That table supplies the V and J calls and clone size; D and trimming were determined from the DNA. The repertoire consists of around 42,000 clones, with approximately 83% occurring once and the leading ten covering just under 45%. From germline, CDR1 is SGHTA and CDR2 FQGNSA. CDR3 length: 16 amino acids. V lost 3 bases to trimming and J lost 13 bases; unmatched junction nucleotides: 15.

The J gene is TRBJ1-6, the V gene TRBV7-2, with 7 positions matching TRBD1. The sequencing sample was made of peripheral blood. This receptor was identified in a woman of 80 years or more with acute or convalescent COVID-19. The CDR3 is CASSLSTGKGSPPLHF. For the CDR3, the DNA is TGTGCCAGCAGCTTGTCGACAGGGAAGGGCTCCCCGCCCCTCCACTTT.